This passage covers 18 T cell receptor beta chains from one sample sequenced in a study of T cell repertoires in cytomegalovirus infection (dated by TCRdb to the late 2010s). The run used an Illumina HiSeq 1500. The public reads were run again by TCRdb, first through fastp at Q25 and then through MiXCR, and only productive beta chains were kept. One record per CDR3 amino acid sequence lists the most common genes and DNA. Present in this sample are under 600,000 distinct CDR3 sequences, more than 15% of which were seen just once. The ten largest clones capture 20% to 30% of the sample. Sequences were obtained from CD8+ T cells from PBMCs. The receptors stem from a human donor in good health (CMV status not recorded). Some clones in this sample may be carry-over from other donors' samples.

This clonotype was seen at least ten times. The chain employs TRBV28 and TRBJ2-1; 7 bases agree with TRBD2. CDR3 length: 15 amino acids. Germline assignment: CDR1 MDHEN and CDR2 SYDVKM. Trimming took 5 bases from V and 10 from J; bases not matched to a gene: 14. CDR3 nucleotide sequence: TGTGCCAGCAGTAGCCTAGCGGATACAATAATGGAGCAGTTCTTC. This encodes CASSSLADTIMEQFF.

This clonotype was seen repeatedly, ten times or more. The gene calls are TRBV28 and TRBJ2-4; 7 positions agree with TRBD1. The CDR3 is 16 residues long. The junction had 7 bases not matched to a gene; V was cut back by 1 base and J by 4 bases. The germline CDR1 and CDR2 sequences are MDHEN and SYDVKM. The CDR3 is CASSLSPLTGKNIQYF. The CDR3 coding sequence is TGTGCCAGCAGTTTATCTCCCCTGACAGGGAAAAACATTCAGTACTTC.

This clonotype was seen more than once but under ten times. The CDR3, as DNA: TGTGCCATCAGTGAAGGGCAGCCCGAAGCTTTCTTT. The encoded protein is CAISEGQPEAFF. The J gene is TRBJ1-1, the V gene TRBV10-3; D gene uncertain. Germline V lookup: CDR1 ENHRY, CDR2 SYGVKD. CDR3 length equals 12 residues. Deletions cut 3 bases from V and 8 bases from J, with 10 bases between.

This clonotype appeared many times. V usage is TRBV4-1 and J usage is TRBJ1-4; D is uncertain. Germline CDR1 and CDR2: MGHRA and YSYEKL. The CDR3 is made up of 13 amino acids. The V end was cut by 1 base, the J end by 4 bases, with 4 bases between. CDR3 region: CASSQVVNEKLFF. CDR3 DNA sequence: TGCGCCAGCAGCCAAGTAGTTAATGAAAAACTGTTTTTT.

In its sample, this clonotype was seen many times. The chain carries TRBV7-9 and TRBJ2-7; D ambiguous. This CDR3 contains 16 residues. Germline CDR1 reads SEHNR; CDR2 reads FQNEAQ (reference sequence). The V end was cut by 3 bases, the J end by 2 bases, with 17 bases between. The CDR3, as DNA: TGTGCCAGCAGCTTCACCTACAGTTTCCAAGCCTACGAGCAGTACTTC. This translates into CASSFTYSFQAYEQYF.

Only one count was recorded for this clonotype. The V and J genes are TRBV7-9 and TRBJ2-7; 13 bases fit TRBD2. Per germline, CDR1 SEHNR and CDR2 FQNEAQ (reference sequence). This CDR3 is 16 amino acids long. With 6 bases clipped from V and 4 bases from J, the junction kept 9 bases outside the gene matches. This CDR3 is CASRGTSGIKSYEQYF. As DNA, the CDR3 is TGTGCCAGCAGAGGGACTAGCGGGATTAAATCTTACGAGCAGTACTTC.

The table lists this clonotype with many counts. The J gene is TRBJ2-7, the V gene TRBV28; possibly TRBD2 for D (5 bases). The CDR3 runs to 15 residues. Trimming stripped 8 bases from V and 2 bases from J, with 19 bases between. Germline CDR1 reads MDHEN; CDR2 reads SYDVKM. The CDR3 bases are TGTGCCAGCTCTCGCTCGGGGAGAATCCCCTACGAGCAGTACTTC. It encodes CASSRSGRIPYEQYF. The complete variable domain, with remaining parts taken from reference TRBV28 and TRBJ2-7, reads DVKVTQSSRYLVKRTGEKVFLECVQDMDHENMFWYRQDPGLGLRLIYFSYDVKMKEKGDIPEGYSVSREKKERFSLILESASTNQTSMYLCASSRSGRIPYEQYFGPGTRLTVT.

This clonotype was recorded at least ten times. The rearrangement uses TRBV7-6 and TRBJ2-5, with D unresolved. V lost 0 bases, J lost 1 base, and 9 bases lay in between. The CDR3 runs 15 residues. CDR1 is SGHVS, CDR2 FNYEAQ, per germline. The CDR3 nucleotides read TGTGCCAGCAGCTTAGCGGAACAGTTCCAAGAGACCCAGTACTTC. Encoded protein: CASSLAEQFQETQYF.

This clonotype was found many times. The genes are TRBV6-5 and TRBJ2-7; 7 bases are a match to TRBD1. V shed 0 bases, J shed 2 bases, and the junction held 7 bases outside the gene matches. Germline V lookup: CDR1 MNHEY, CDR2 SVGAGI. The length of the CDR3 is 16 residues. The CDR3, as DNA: TGTGCCAGCAGTTACTCGGTGGGACAGAAGACCTACGAGCAGTACTTC. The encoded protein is CASSYSVGQKTYEQYF.

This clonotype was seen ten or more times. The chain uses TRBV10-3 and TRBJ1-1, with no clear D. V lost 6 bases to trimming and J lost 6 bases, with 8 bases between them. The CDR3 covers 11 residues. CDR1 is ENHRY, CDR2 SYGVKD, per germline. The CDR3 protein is CAIRKDSEAFF. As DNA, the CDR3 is TGTGCCATCAGGAAGGACTCTGAAGCTTTCTTT.

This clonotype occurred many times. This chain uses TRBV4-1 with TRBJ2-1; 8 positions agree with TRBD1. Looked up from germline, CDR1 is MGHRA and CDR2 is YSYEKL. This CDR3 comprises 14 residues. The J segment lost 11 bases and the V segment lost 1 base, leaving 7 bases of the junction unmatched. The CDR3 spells CASSQGFDRGKQFF. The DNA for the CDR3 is TGCGCCAGCAGCCAAGGATTTGACAGGGGAAAGCAGTTCTTC.

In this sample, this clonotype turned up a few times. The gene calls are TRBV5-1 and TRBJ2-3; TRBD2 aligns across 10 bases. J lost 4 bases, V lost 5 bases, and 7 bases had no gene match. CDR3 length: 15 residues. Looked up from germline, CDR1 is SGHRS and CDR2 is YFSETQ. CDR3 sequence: CASRLAGVGSDTQYF. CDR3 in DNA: TGCGCCAGCAGGCTAGCGGGAGTAGGGTCAGATACGCAGTATTTT. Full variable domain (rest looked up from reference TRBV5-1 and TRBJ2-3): KAGVTQTPRYLIKTRGQQVTLSCSPISGHRSVSWYQQTPGQGLQFLFEYFSETQRNKGNFPGRFSGRQFSNSRSEMNVSTLELGDSALYLCASRLAGVGSDTQYFGPGTRLTVL.

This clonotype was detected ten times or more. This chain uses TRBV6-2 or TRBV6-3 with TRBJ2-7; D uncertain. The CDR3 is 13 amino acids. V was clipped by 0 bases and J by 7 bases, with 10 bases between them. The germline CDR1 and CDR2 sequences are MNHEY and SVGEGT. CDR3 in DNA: TGTGCCAGCAGTTACTCGCTAACTGGTGAGCAGTACTTC. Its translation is CASSYSLTGEQYF.

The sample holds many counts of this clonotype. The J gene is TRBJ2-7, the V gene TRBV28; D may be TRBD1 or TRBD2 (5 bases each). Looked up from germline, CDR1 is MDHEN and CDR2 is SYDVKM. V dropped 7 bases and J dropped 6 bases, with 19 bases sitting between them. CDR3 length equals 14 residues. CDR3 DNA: TGTGCCAGCACACTTCCCGGGACCATTGGCGAGCAGTACTTC. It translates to CASTLPGTIGEQYF.

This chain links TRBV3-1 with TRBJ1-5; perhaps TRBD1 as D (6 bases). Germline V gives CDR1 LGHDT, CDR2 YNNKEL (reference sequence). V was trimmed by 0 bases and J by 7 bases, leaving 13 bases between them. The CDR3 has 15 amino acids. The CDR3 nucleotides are TGTGCCAGCAGCCAAGAGACAGGCTGGGAGCAGCCCCAGCATTTT. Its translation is CASSQETGWEQPQHF.

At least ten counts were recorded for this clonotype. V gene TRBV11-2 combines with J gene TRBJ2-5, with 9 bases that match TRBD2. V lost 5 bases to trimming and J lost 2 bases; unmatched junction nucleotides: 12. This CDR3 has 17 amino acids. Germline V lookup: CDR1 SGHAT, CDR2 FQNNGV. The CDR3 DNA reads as TGTGCCAGCAGCGCGTCTAGCGGGACAAACTTACAAGAGACCCAGTACTTC. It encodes CASSASSGTNLQETQYF.

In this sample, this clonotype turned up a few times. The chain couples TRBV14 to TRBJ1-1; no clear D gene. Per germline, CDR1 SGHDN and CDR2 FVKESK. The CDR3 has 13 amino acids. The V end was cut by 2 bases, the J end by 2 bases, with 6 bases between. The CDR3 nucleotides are TGTGCCAGCAGCCAAACCATTAACACTGAAGCTTTCTTT. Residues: CASSQTINTEAFF. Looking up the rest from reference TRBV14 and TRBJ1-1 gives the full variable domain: EAGVTQFPSHSVIEKGQTVTLRCDPISGHDNLYWYRRVMGKEIKFLLHFVKESKQDESGMPNNRFLAERTGGTYSTLKVQPAELEDSGVYFCASSQTINTEAFFGQGTRLTVV.

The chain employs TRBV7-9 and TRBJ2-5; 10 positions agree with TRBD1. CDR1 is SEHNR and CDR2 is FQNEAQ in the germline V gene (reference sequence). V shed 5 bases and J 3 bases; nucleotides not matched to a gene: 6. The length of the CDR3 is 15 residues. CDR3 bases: TGTGCCAGCAGCCATCCGGGACAGGGGAAAGAGACCCAGTACTTC. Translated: CASSHPGQGKETQYF.